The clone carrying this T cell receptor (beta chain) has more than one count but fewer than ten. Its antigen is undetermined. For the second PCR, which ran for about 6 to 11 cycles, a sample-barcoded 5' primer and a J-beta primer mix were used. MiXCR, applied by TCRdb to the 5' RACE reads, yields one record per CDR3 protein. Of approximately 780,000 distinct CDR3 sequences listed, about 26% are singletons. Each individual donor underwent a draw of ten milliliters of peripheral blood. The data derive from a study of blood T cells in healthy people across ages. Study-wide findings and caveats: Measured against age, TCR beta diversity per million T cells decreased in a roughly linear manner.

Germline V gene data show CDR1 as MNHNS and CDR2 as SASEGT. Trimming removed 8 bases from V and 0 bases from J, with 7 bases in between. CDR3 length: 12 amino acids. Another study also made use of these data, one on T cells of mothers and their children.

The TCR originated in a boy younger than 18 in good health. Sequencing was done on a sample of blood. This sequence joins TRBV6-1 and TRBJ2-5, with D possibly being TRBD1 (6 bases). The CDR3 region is CASRDNQETQYF. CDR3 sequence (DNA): TGTGCCAGCCGGGACAACCAAGAGACCCAGTACTTC.